This TCR beta chain was sequenced during a study of neurological immune-mediated disorders (dated by TCRdb to between 2018 and 2021). As for the study more broadly: Peripheral blood TCR-beta repertoires from patients with HTLV-I-associated myelopathy (HAM/TSP), patients with multiple sclerosis, and healthy controls were compared in the study using UMI-based sequencing. Longitudinal samples, technical triplicates and paired sorted CD4+ and CD8+ T-cell subsets, alongside PBMC samples, were included among the 90 to 130 TCR-beta libraries. The cohort comprised roughly 69 subjects: 15 or so HAM/TSP patients, roughly 34 multiple sclerosis patients and 20 or so healthy controls.

Overall study outcomes, separate from this receptor: TCR clonal expansion was highest in HAM/TSP patients and lowest in MS patients, with MS patients falling below even healthy controls. Expanded clones from different subjects shared no identical CDR3 amino acid sequences, which suggests that TCR-beta repertoires were private in all groups.

The germline V gene specifies SGHTA as CDR1 and FQGNSA as CDR2. Taken from cysteine to phenylalanine, the CDR3 has 15 residues. CDR3 DNA is the only sequence kept; it has 45 bases, read in frame from the first base. The junction carries 13 bases between V and J, which are trimmed by 2 bases and 6 bases respectively. Healthy controls were blood bank volunteers in Maryland, USA. Unsorted PBMC libraries were generated from 2 million PBMCs stored in RNAlater at -80 °C until RNA extraction. Peripheral blood was subjected to Ficoll-Hypaque density gradient centrifugation to isolate PBMCs, which were then cryopreserved in liquid nitrogen. This clonotype was detected many times. Its antigen is currently not known. Within one base of it there is no much larger clone, and no base qualities were kept. cDNA was synthesized by template-switch 5'RACE using a primer carrying a 10-nucleotide random unique molecular identifier by which each TCR transcript was tagged. Each sequencing run produced over 190 million TCR-beta sequences covering 15-18 subjects. The RNeasy kit was used for extraction of total RNA. TCR-beta VDJ regions were amplified with primers for the TCR constant region and the 5'RACE anchor, using the KAPA Real-time Library Amplification kit. A first PCR added sample indexes and Illumina adaptors, after which a second PCR increased the library yield. After Ampure bead purification, the roughly 650 bp TCR product was size-selected on a 2% E-gel SizeSelection system. Before pooling, library quality was checked on a Bioanalyzer, concentration was measured with Qubit, and libraries were quantified with the Kapa Library Quantification kit. Paired-end 2 x 150 bp sequencing of the libraries was performed on an Illumina HiSeq 2500. To increase sequence diversity, about 25-30% phiX was spiked into each library pool. The study's own analysis went as follows. The UMI-based MiGEC pipeline processed quality-filtered reads and removed over 75% of raw TCR sequences during error correction. IMGT germline references were used for alignment of VDJ genes, and clonotypes were defined by a unique CDR3 amino acid sequence together with V-J genes. Clonal expansion, Shannon diversity and CDR3 relatedness were evaluated with VDJtools (CalcPairwiseDistances, ClusterSamples), while phylogenetic trees were built in CLCbio workbench. Using coefficient-of-variation modelling across technical triplicates, the study counted a clone as expanded if it had at least 8 unique UMIs. The public reads were reanalyzed by TCRdb: fastp trimming at Q25, MiXCR alignment, in-frame beta chains only. One record per CDR3 amino acid sequence lists the most common genes and DNA. The V and J calls here are based on TCRdb, not the publication. The sample table lists tens of thousands of distinct CDR3 sequences, roughly 13% of them with a count of one. The top ten clonotypes cover around 1.3% of the sample.

This sequence originates from a female donor in good health. Sequenced: PBMCs. The receptor chain draws on TRBV7-2 and TRBJ2-2; the D gene is not confidently resolved. At the DNA level, the sequence is TGTGCCAGCAGCTTACCCCACCTTGGACCCGGGGAGCTGTTTTTT. This codes for CASSLPHLGPGELFF.